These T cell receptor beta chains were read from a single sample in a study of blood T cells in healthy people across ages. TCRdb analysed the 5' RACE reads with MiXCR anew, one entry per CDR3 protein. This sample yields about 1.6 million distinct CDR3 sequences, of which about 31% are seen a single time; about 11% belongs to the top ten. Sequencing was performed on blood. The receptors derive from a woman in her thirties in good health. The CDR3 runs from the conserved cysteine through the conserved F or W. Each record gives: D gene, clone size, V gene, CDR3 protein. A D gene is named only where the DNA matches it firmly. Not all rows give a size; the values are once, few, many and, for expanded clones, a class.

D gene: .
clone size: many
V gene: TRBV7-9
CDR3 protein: CASSLGAGNYGYTF

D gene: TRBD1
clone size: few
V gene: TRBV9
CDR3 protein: CASSVAGTVASYGYTF

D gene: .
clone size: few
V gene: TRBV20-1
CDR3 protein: CSASLGGGSLNEQFF

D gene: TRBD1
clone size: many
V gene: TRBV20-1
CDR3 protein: CSPVTGGYEQYF

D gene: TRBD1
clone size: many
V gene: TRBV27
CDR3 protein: CASSRQGSYNEQFF

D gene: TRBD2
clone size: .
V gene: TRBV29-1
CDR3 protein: CSTGLAGEAHETRYF

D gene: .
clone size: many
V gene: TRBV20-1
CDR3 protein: CSALTGTATYEQYF

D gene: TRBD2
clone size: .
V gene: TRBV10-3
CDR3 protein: CAITGGRDEQYF

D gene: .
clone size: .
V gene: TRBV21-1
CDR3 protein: CASSLLGGRFHNSPLHF

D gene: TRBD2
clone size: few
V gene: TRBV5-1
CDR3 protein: CASSLASSSGKETQYF

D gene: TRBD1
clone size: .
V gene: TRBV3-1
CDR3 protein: CASSHYPGQGLETQYF

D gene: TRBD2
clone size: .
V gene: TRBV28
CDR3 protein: CASTYRLARYNNEQFF

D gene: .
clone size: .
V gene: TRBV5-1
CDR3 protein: CASSLGPLGNTQYF

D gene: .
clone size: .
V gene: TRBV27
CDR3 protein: CASSPWGVSNQPQHF

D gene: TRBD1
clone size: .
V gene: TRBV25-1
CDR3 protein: CASTGGTGGRMSMNTEAFF

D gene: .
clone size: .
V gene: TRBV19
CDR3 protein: CASSPYIGGNNEQFF

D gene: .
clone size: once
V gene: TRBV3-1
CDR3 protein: CASSQAGGFGAFF

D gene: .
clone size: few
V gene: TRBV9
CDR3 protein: CASSVFGVITDTQYF

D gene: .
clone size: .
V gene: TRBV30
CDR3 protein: CAWSEENRDTGELFF

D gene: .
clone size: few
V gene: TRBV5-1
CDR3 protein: CASSTSIVDDYGYTF

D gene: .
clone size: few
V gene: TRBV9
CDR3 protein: CASSPSEGATDTQYF

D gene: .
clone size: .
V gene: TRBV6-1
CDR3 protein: CASEQGEGWTDTQYF

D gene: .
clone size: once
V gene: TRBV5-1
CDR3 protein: CASSFRGEASEAFF

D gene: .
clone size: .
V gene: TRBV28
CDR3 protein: CASGGGFNYGYTF

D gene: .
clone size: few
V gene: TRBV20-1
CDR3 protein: CSAGFTDTQYF

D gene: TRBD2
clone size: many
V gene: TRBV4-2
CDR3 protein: CASSQEGIAGGGNEQFF

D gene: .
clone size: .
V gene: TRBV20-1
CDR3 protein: CSARDSRLSSGANVLTF

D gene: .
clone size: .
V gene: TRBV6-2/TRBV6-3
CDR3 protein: CASTVGTSNTDTQYF

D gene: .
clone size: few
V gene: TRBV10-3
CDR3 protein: CAISESQGRGTSATEAFF

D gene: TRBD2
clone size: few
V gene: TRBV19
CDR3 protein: CASSPYGGARYNEQFF

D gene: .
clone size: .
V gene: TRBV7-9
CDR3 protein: CASSQRLANEQFF

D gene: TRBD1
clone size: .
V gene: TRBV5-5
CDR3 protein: CASSPPNGGQGEQFF

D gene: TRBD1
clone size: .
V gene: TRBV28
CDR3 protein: CASIAEPGTGWVQYF

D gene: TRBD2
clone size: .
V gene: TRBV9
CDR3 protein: CASSPGTSGRASTDTQYF

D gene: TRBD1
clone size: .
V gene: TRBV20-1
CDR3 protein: CSARANWDRGRGADTQYF

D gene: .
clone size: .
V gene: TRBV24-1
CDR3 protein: CATSDQERRSYGYTF

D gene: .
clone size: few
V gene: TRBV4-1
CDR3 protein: CASSQVRGAEAFF

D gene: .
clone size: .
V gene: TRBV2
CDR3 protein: CASLTGNPYEQYF

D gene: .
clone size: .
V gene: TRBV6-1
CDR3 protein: CASSDRSTYNEQFF

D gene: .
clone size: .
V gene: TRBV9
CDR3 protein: CASSYPRNSDTKWDGYTF

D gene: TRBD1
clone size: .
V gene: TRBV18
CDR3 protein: CASSPPSGQGNTEAFF

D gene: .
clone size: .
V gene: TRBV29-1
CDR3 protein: CSVSGQQGYGYTF

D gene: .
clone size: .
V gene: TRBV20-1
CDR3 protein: CSAKASRETQYF

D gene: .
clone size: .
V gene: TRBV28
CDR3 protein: CASSPPGRTHWTQYF

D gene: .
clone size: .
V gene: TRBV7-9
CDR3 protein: CASSSAGTPGETLYF

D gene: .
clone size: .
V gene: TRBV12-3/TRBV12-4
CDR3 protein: CASSPGGGRADTQYF

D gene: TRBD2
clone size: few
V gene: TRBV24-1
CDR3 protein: CATSDPSGEESQYF

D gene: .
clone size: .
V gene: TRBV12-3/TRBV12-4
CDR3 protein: CASRPPNFDEQFF

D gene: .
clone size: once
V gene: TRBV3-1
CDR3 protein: CASSQESWTEAFF

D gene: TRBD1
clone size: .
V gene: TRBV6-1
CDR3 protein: CASRDRGAYVGEQYF

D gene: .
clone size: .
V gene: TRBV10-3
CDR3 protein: CAISESSLYEQYF